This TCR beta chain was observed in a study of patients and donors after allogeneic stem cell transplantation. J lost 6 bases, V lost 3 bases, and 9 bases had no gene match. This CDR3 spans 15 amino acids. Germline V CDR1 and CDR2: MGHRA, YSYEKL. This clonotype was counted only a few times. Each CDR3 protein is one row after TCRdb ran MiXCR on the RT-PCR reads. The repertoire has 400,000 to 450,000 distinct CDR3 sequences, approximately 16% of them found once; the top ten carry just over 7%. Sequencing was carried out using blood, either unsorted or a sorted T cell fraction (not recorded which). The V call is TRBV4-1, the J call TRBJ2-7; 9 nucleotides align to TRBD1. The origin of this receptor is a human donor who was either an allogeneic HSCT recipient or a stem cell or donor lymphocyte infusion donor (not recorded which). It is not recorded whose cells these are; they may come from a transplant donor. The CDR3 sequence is CASSQIRDRDSEQYF. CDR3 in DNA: TGCGCCAGCAGCCAGATCCGGGACAGGGACTCCGAGCAGTACTTC.